These 21 T cell receptor beta chains came from one sample sequenced in a study of CD4 T cells in relation to SARS-CoV-2 and coronaviruses. For these TCRs, the target antigens are not known. Before the COVID-19 pandemic, during about 2010-2019, CD4+ T cells were taken from unexposed donors. CD4+ T cells were isolated from the cells after around 11 days of culture. TCRdb keeps only in-frame clones here, not all; method: immunoSEQ multiplex PCR. The sample holds approximately 30,000 clones, 60% to 80% seen once. The sample consisted of CD4+ T cells from PBMCs, cultured in vitro. The receptors originated from a human donor in good health.

The chain uses TRBV2 and TRBJ2-2, with D maybe TRBD2 (6 bases). Per the germline V gene, CDR1 is SNHLY and CDR2 is FYNNEI. CDR3 size: 16 residues. V lost 6 bases to trimming and J lost 4 bases, with 18 bases between them. CDR3 amino acids: CASSERLDPGTGELFF. Written as DNA, the CDR3 is TGTGCCAGCAGCGAAAGACTAGATCCGGGCACCGGGGAGCTGTTTTTT.

The chain employs TRBV18 and TRBJ2-4; D may be TRBD2 (6 bases). There are 16 residues in the CDR3. The germline CDR1 and CDR2 sequences are KGHSH and LQKENI. V was clipped by 1 base and J by 4 bases, with 14 bases between them. The CDR3: CASSPLGAGLKNIQYF. The DNA for the CDR3 is TGTGCCAGCTCACCACTTGGAGCGGGCCTGAAAAACATTCAGTACTTC.

V usage is TRBV19 and J usage is TRBJ1-5, with a weak D call TRBD1 (5 bases). The ends were cut back, 3 bases at V and 0 bases at J, with 12 bases in the middle. CDR3 length: 16 residues. Germline-derived CDR1 and CDR2 are LNHDA and SQIVND (reference sequence). In DNA form, the CDR3 reads TGTGCCAGTAGTATGGCGGGACTTTATAGCAATCAGCCCCAGCATTTT. Its protein is CASSMAGLYSNQPQHF.

The chain combines TRBV7-8 with TRBJ2-3; no definite D call. The germline V gene encodes CDR1 SGHVS and CDR2 FQNEAQ. The CDR3 has 16 amino acids. Deletions cut 0 bases from V and 3 bases from J, with 13 bases between. The DNA for the CDR3 is TGTGCCAGCAGCTTAGCGCCAGATAGCTCAACAGATACGCAGTATTTT. This encodes CASSLAPDSSTDTQYF.

The V and J genes are TRBV29-1 and TRBJ2-7; D uncertain. From germline, CDR1 is SQVTM and CDR2 ANQGSEA. CDR3 size: 12 residues. Trimming left V 2 bases short and J 3 bases short, with 8 bases between. The CDR3 is CSVELADYEQYF. CDR3 DNA sequence: TGCAGCGTTGAATTGGCAGACTACGAGCAGTACTTC.

The V gene is TRBV6-2 or TRBV6-3, the J gene TRBJ2-2; D may be TRBD1 (6 bases). CDR1 is MNHEY and CDR2 is SVGEGT in the germline V gene. V was shortened by 4 bases and J by 5 bases, with 8 bases between the two germline ends. The CDR3 spans 13 residues. CDR3 loop: CASSSQGTGELFF. DNA of the CDR3: TGTGCCAGCAGTTCCCAGGGGACCGGGGAGCTGTTTTTT.

The chain employs TRBV5-4 and TRBJ2-7; 8 positions match TRBD2. The V segment lost 3 bases and the J segment 4 bases; nucleotides outside the gene matches: 3. Germline V gene sequence: CDR1 SGHNT, CDR2 YYREEE (reference sequence). CDR3 length: 13 amino acids. In nucleotides, the CDR3 is TGTGCCAGCAGCTACGTAGCGGGGTACGAGCAGTACTTC. Protein sequence: CASSYVAGYEQYF.

J is TRBJ2-5 and V is TRBV5-1; 8 nucleotides match TRBD1. Germline loops: CDR1 SGHRS, CDR2 YFSETQ. V trimming: 0 bases; J trimming: 5 bases; junction bases outside the gene matches: 9. This CDR3 is built from 16 residues. CDR3 amino acids: CASSLGAGGIWETQYF. DNA for the CDR3: TGCGCCAGCAGCTTGGGGGCAGGGGGCATTTGGGAGACCCAGTACTTC.

Sample share makes this clone large (0.1 to 1%). V is TRBV6-5 and J is TRBJ1-2, with a possible D match to TRBD1 (5 bases). Germline CDR1 is MNHEY and CDR2 is SVGAGI. The CDR3 loop spans 12 amino acids. Trimming took 6 bases from V and 8 from J, leaving 13 bases between them. CDR3 DNA: TGTGCCAGCAGCAATACCCAGGGCGGCTACACCTTC. This gives the protein CASSNTQGGYTF.

The chain carries TRBV6-5 and TRBJ2-6, with D maybe TRBD1 (6 bases). V was clipped by 6 bases and J by 1 base, with 10 bases between them. The CDR3 runs to 15 residues. Germline loops: CDR1 MNHEY, CDR2 SVGAGI. This chain's CDR3 is CASSLGQSGANVLTF. In DNA form, the CDR3 reads TGTGCCAGCAGCCTCGGACAGTCTGGGGCCAACGTCCTGACTTTC.

The rearrangement uses TRBV2 and TRBJ2-2; D could derive from TRBD1 or TRBD2 (5 bases each). V lost 4 bases to trimming and J lost 1 base, with 13 bases between them. CDR1 and CDR2 from the germline V gene are SNHLY and FYNNEI. The length of the CDR3 is 16 residues. CDR3 protein: CASSAGEGRNTGELFF. DNA for the CDR3: TGTGCCAGCAGTGCAGGCGAGGGGAGGAACACCGGGGAGCTGTTTTTT.

This sequence joins TRBV3-1 (or the pseudogene TRBV3-2) and TRBJ2-5; D uncertain. The germline V gene has CDR1 LGHDT and CDR2 YNNKEL (reference sequence). This CDR3 region has 14 residues. Trimming took off 0 bases at V and 8 bases at J, with 13 bases between the two ends. The CDR3 region is CASSQDRSPRTQYF. The CDR3 DNA reads as TGTGCCAGCAGCCAAGATCGGAGCCCGCGAACCCAGTACTTC.

The gene calls are TRBV4-3 and TRBJ1-2; D remains unclear. CDR3 length equals 15 residues. Germline loops: CDR1 LGHNA, CDR2 YSLEER. Trimming took off 0 bases at V and 4 bases at J, with 12 bases between the two ends. For the CDR3, the DNA is TGCGCCAGCAGCCAAGAACCAGAGAGGTTCTATGGCTACACCTTC. Its translation is CASSQEPERFYGYTF.

The CDR3 loop reads CASSQEWASRYEQYF. In nucleotides, the CDR3 is TGCGCCAGCAGCCAAGAGTGGGCCTCCAGGTACGAGCAGTACTTC. The V gene is TRBV4-3, the J gene TRBJ2-7; D is ambiguous. The CDR3 spans 15 residues. Germline V CDR1 and CDR2: LGHNA, YSLEER. Trimming left V 0 bases short and J 4 bases short, with 13 bases between.

This clone has only one observation. V is TRBV19 and J is TRBJ1-4, with D maybe TRBD1 (5 bases). The CDR3 runs to 14 residues. With 3 bases removed from V and 7 bases from J, the gap between germline ends came to 12 bases. Per germline, CDR1 LNHDA and CDR2 SQIVND (reference sequence). CDR3 DNA: TGTGCCAGTAGTATGGGGGGATGGGGTGAAAAACTGTTTTTT. Its translation is CASSMGGWGEKLFF.

The genes are TRBV5-6 and TRBJ2-5; 7 bases match TRBD1. The CDR3 covers 14 residues. Looked up from germline, CDR1 is SGHDT and CDR2 is YYEEEE. V was clipped by 0 bases and J by 5 bases; unmatched bases: 4. The CDR3 DNA follows: TGTGCCAGCAGCTTGGGACAGGGCCGGGAGACCCAGTACTTC. Amino acid sequence: CASSLGQGRETQYF.

The chain combines TRBV5-8 with TRBJ1-1; a weak D match, TRBD1 (6 bases). Trimming took 4 bases from V and 1 from J, leaving 20 bases between them. CDR1 and CDR2 (germline): SGHTS, YDEGEE. The CDR3 is 17 residues long. CDR3: CASSKELQTGRNTEAFF. CDR3 nucleotides: TGTGCCAGCAGCAAAGAACTCCAGACAGGTCGGAACACTGAAGCTTTCTTT. The variable domain in full, completed from reference TRBV5-8 and TRBJ1-1, reads EAGVTQSPTHLIKTRGQQATLRCSPISGHTSVYWYQQALGLGLQFLLWYDEGEERNRGNFPPRFSGRQFPNYSSELNVNALELEDSALYLCASSKELQTGRNTEAFFGQGTRLTVV.

V and J are TRBV7-2 and TRBJ1-2, with D hard to call. The CDR3 is 13 amino acids. V was trimmed by 2 bases and J by 2 bases, leaving 6 bases between them. The germline V gene encodes CDR1 SGHTA and CDR2 FQGNSA. Here the CDR3 reads CASSLTVNYGYTF. The CDR3 DNA reads as TGTGCCAGCAGCTTAACGGTGAACTATGGCTACACCTTC.

There are a few counts of this clone. This chain connects TRBV3-1 (or the pseudogene TRBV3-2) to TRBJ1-5; D perhaps matches TRBD1 (6 bases). With 1 base removed from V and 6 bases from J, the gap between germline ends came to 13 bases. The germline V gene has CDR1 LGHDT and CDR2 YNNKEL (reference sequence). This CDR3 region has 15 residues. The CDR3 loop is CASSQGLQGSQPQHF. In nucleotides, the CDR3 is TGTGCCAGCAGCCAAGGACTTCAGGGGAGTCAGCCCCAGCATTTT.

The chain employs TRBV12-3 or TRBV12-4 and TRBJ1-1; TRBD1 aligns across 7 bases. This CDR3 contains 12 residues. Unmatched junction bases numbered 3, after V lost 5 bases and J lost 6 bases. DNA of the CDR3: TGTGCCAGCAGTACCACAGGGGCTGAAGCTTTCTTT. It codes for CASSTTGAEAFF.

Only one count was recorded for this clone. The chain recombines TRBV5-5 with TRBJ1-4, with D perhaps matching TRBD1 (5 bases). The CDR3 is 16 amino acids. The germline V gene has CDR1 SGHKS and CDR2 YYEKEE (reference sequence). V gave up 0 bases and J gave up 7 bases, with 16 bases separating them. The CDR3 region has the DNA TGTGCCAGCAGCTTGGAACAGGCAGTCTCGGGTGAAAAACTGTTTTTT. It yields the protein CASSLEQAVSGEKLFF.